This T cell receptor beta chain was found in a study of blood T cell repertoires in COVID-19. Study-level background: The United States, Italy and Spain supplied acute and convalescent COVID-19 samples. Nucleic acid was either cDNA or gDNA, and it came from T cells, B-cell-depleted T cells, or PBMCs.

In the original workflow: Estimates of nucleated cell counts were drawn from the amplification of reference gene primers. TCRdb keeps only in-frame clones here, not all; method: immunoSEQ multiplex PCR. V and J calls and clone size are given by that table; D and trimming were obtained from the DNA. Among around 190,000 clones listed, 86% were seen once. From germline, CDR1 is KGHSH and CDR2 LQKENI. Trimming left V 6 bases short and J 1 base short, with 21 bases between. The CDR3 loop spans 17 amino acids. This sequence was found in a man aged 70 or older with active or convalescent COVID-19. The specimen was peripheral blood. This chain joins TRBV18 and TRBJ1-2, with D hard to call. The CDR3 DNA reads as TGTGCCAGCTCTGCCCCAGAGGCACAAAACCGTAACTATGGCTACACCTTC. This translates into CASSAPEAQNRNYGYTF. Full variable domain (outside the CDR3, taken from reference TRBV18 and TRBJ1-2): NAGVMQNPRHLVRRRGQEARLRCSPMKGHSHVYWYRQLPEEGLKFMVYLQKENIIDESGMPKERFSAEFPKEGPSILRIQQVVRGDSAAYFCASSAPEAQNRNYGYTFGSGTRLTVV.